Shown below are 20 T cell receptor beta chains from a single sample sequenced in a study of low-dose radiotherapy and immunotherapy resistance in tumors. First-strand cDNA used TRAV- and TRBV-specific primers, covering alpha and beta chains. For amplifying TCRs, the PCR ran for roughly 20 cycles with Phusion, which was used together with a constant-region primer and the adapter on the V primers. Via MiXCR, TCRdb re-called the reads, giving one row per CDR3 protein. The table has more than 85,000 distinct CDR3 sequences, roughly a tenth seen once. Time point in this sample: before trial treatment. The sample consisted of PBMCs, taken before treatment. The receptor set was obtained from a male donor with prostate cancer.

This clonotype was recorded many times. This chain connects TRBV11-1 to TRBJ2-7; D is uncertain. V was trimmed by 2 bases and J by 5 bases, leaving 16 bases between them. CDR1 and CDR2 from the germline V gene are SGHAT and FQDESV (reference sequence). The CDR3 extends over 15 amino acids. The CDR3 here is CASSLFSYQVNEQYF. The CDR3 DNA follows: TGTGCCAGCAGCTTATTCTCATACCAGGTGAACGAGCAGTACTTC.

In its sample, this clonotype was seen many times. This chain uses TRBV7-2 with TRBJ1-3; D uncertain. V was trimmed by 5 bases and J by 8 bases, leaving 13 bases between them. Germline-derived CDR1 and CDR2 are SGHTA and FQGNSA. CDR3 length equals 13 residues. The CDR3, as DNA: TGTGCCAGCAGCACGCACGGGGTGGACACCATATATTTT. Protein sequence: CASSTHGVDTIYF.

The rearrangement joins TRBV2 to TRBJ2-1, with TRBD2 matching 9 bases. After removal of 6 bases from V and 3 bases from J, the junction contained 6 bases not matched to a gene. The CDR3 contains 15 residues. Germline V CDR1 and CDR2: SNHLY, FYNNEI. CDR3 in amino acids: CASSELAGLYNEQFF. In DNA, the CDR3 is TGTGCCAGCAGCGAACTAGCGGGCCTCTACAATGAGCAGTTCTTC.

This clonotype was seen repeatedly, ten times or more. This chain links TRBV9 with TRBJ2-7; TRBD2 matches 9 bases. V shed 0 bases, J shed 5 bases, and the junction held 9 bases outside the gene matches. The CDR3 consists of 16 residues. Germline V gene data show CDR1 as SGDLS and CDR2 as YYNGEE. Written as DNA, the CDR3 is TGTGCCAGCAGCGTAGGCCCGGGACTAGCATCCAACGAGCAGTACTTC. This translates into CASSVGPGLASNEQYF.

This clonotype has ten or more counts. CDR3 bases: TGCAGTGCTAGCCCTTTGACTAGCGGGAGGTTCAGCTCCTACAATGAGCAGTTCTTC. It yields the protein CSASPLTSGRFSSYNEQFF. The chain carries TRBV20-1 and TRBJ2-1, with TRBD2 matching 13 bases. In germline, CDR1 is DFQATT, CDR2 SNEGSKA (reference sequence). The CDR3 length is 19 residues. V lost 3 bases and J lost 0; bases outside the gene matches: 11.

This clonotype has a count of ten or more. The chain has TRBV5-6 and TRBJ2-7, with a tentative D call TRBD1 (5 bases). The germline V gene encodes CDR1 SGHDT and CDR2 YYEEEE. The CDR3 totals 13 residues. V dropped 1 base and J dropped 9 bases, with 14 bases sitting between them. This CDR3 reads CASSLNQGFAQYF. The CDR3, as DNA: TGTGCCAGCAGCTTGAACCAGGGCTTCGCGCAGTACTTC.

This clonotype has a handful of counts. This sequence joins TRBV19 and TRBJ2-1; D unresolved. CDR3 length equals 15 residues. V lost 1 base and J 6 bases, leaving 13 bases between the germline ends. Per the germline V gene, CDR1 is LNHDA and CDR2 is SQIVND (reference sequence). This CDR3 reads CASSIVFGPLNEQFF. CDR3 bases: TGTGCCAGTAGTATAGTTTTTGGTCCTCTCAATGAGCAGTTCTTC.

This chain links TRBV3-1 with TRBJ1-5; no definite D call. The CDR3 loop spans 14 amino acids. The germline CDR1 and CDR2 sequences are LGHDT and YNNKEL (reference sequence). V lost 6 bases to trimming and J lost 2 bases, with 11 bases between them. CDR3 sequence reads: CASSESLGNQPQHF. The CDR3 nucleotides read TGTGCCAGCAGTGAAAGTTTGGGCAATCAGCCCCAGCATTTT. The full variable domain, its missing parts supplied by reference TRBV3-1 and TRBJ1-5, is DTAVSQTPKYLVTQMGNDKSIKCEQNLGHDTMYWYKQDSKKFLKIMFSYNNKELIINETVPNRFSPKSPDKAHLNLHINSLELGDSAVYFCASSESLGNQPQHFGDGTRLSIL.

This clonotype was counted ten times or more. The chain combines TRBV7-2 with TRBJ2-5; possibly TRBD2 for D (6 bases). CDR3 length: 14 residues. The V gene lost 5 bases and the J gene lost 2 bases, with 12 bases spanning the gap. Germline lookup yields CDR1 SGHTA and CDR2 FQGNSA. The CDR3 loop is CASSPGGRQETQYF. CDR3 in DNA: TGTGCCAGCAGCCCTGGGGGGAGACAAGAGACCCAGTACTTC. Variable domain in full (rest from reference TRBV7-2 and TRBJ2-5): GAGVSQSPSNKVTEKGKDVELRCDPISGHTALYWYRQSLGQGLEFLIYFQGNSAPDKSGLPSDRFSAERTGGSVSTLTIQRTQQEDSAVYLCASSPGGRQETQYFGPGTRLLVL.

At least ten counts were recorded for this clonotype. The chain employs TRBV6-5 and TRBJ2-7; D possibly corresponds to TRBD1 (5 bases). V was pared by 5 bases and J by 2 bases, with 13 bases between. This CDR3 has 14 residues. Germline V gene sequence: CDR1 MNHEY, CDR2 SVGAGI. CDR3 DNA sequence: TGTGCCAGCAGTGAAGGGGCGGTTACCTACGAGCAGTACTTC. This translates into CASSEGAVTYEQYF.

As concerns this clonotype: A read error is likely here: a far larger clone is one base away. The chain couples TRBV28 to TRBJ2-5, with 9 bases aligning to TRBD1. Judging by the DNA end, TRBJ2-7 fits better; the J call may be wrong. CDR3 size: 13 residues. CDR1 MDHEN and CDR2 SYDVKM come from the germline V gene. CDR3 nucleotides: TGTGTCAGCACCTGGGACAGGGCCTACGAGCAGTACTTC. Encoded protein: CVSTWDRAYEQYF.

This clonotype has ten or more counts. The V gene is TRBV12-3 or TRBV12-4, the J gene TRBJ2-1, with D perhaps TRBD1 (6 bases). This CDR3 is built from 15 residues. Trimming removed 6 bases from V and 4 bases from J, with 16 bases in between. The CDR3 spells CASSLGQSQYNEQFF. The CDR3 coding sequence is TGTGCCAGCAGCCTAGGACAGAGTCAATACAATGAGCAGTTCTTC.

The sample holds many counts of this clonotype. The V and J genes are TRBV12-3 or TRBV12-4 and TRBJ1-3; TRBD1 matches at 7 bases. J lost 0 bases, V lost 4 bases, and 0 bases had no gene match. The CDR3 extends over 14 amino acids. CDR3 region: CASSWTGSGNTIYF. CDR3 nucleotide sequence: TGTGCCAGCAGTTGGACAGGCTCTGGAAACACCATATATTTT.

This clonotype was counted between two and nine times. This chain uses TRBV10-3 with TRBJ2-1; TRBD2 agrees at 7 bases. The CDR3 extends over 17 amino acids. V trimming: 0 bases; J trimming: 3 bases; junction bases outside the gene matches: 8. Germline CDR1 and CDR2: ENHRY and SYGVKD. This CDR3 is CAISESLGLGRYNEQFF. The CDR3 nucleotides read TGTGCCATCAGTGAGTCGCTAGGACTAGGGCGCTACAATGAGCAGTTCTTC.

This clonotype was seen many times. The J gene is TRBJ2-5, the V gene TRBV7-9; perhaps TRBD2 as D (6 bases). V shed 5 bases and J shed 3 bases, with 13 bases lying between them. Germline V gene lookup returns CDR1 SEHNR and CDR2 FQNEAQ (reference sequence). The CDR3 runs to 14 residues. The CDR3 protein is CASSPGLEEETQYF. The CDR3 region has the DNA TGTGCCAGCAGCCCGGGACTGGAGGAAGAGACCCAGTACTTC. Together with reference TRBV7-9 and TRBJ2-5, the CDR3 gives the full variable domain: DTGVSQNPRHKITKRGQNVTFRCDPISEHNRLYWYRQTLGQGPEFLTYFQNEAQLEKSRLLSDRFSAERPKGSFSTLEIQRTEQGDSAMYLCASSPGLEEETQYFGPGTRLLVL.

The table lists this clonotype with many counts. This chain uses TRBV2 with TRBJ2-1, with 8 bases matching TRBD2. Germline-derived CDR1 and CDR2 are SNHLY and FYNNEI. V lost 9 bases, J lost 6 bases, and 10 bases stayed unmatched. There are 14 residues in the CDR3. Written as DNA, the CDR3 is TGTGCCAGTCGACTAGCGCCCATCCTCAATGAGCAGTTCTTC. It translates to CASRLAPILNEQFF.

This rearrangement joins TRBV5-4 to TRBJ2-1; the D call may be TRBD1 or TRBD2 (7 bases each). Trimming shortened V by 5 bases and J by 4 bases, and 16 bases separated the two germline ends. Germline CDR1 SGHNT, CDR2 YYREEE (reference sequence). This CDR3 contains 15 residues. The CDR3 DNA reads TGTGCCAGCAGTACCCCGCAGGGGGGGTACAATGAGCAGTTCTTC. It specifies CASSTPQGGYNEQFF.

This clonotype showed up many times. The chain joins TRBV24-1 to TRBJ2-2; TRBD1 or TRBD2 may be the D gene (5 bases each). The CDR3 consists of 15 residues. Germline assignment: CDR1 KGHDR and CDR2 SFDVKD. The V end was cut by 6 bases, the J end by 4 bases, with 14 bases between. CDR3 in DNA: TGTGCCACCAGTCGAGCAGGGAGAACCACCGGGGAGCTGTTTTTT. It encodes CATSRAGRTTGELFF.

This clonotype showed up many times. The genes are TRBV18 and TRBJ2-1, with D perhaps TRBD2 (6 bases). The CDR3 runs to 16 residues. Trimming pared 4 bases from V and 0 bases from J, leaving 13 bases between. The germline V gene encodes CDR1 KGHSH and CDR2 LQKENI. The CDR3 spells CASSREDGSSYNEQFF. For the CDR3, the DNA is TGTGCCAGCTCACGAGAGGACGGGAGCTCCTACAATGAGCAGTTCTTC.

This clonotype has a count of ten or more. The rearrangement links TRBV20-1 to TRBJ2-3, with TRBD1 matching over 10 bases. Losses at the gene ends were 3 bases for V and 4 bases for J; bases not matched to a gene: 10. There are 16 residues in the CDR3. CDR1 and CDR2 (germline): DFQATT, SNEGSKA (reference sequence). This CDR3 is CSASAFGQGVSDTQYF. Written as DNA, the CDR3 is TGCAGTGCTAGTGCCTTCGGACAGGGGGTCTCAGATACGCAGTATTTT.